The sequence of this T cell receptor (beta chain) was determined in a study of T cells in narcolepsy listed by TCRdb under 2018. About the investigation overall: Healthy control donors were enrolled in the study alongside patients who had narcolepsy type 1 or type 2 (NT1, NT2). The study used TCR Vbeta sequencing to track clonotypes in blood and CSF while looking for autoreactive T cells in narcolepsy patients that target self-antigens of hypocretin neurons (hypocretin, TRIB2).

The paper's findings and limits, for the study overall: Numbers of sequenced blood memory CD4+ clonotypes were comparable, averaging about 40,000 in patients and under 35,000 in controls. Autoreactive clonotypes were reported to be detected serially in the blood of the same patients and of different patients, but not in the blood of healthy controls. HCRT-specific and TRIB2-specific autoreactive clonotypes were highlighted in plots that compared CD4+ T cell clonotypes in CSF versus blood from the same patient. Some blood memory CD4+ repertoires from patients and controls contained no sequences matching autoreactive T cell clones.

Note on this clone: Its cognate antigen has yet to be identified. Per-base quality was not reported, and no clone a single base away is much larger than it.

The CDR1 and CDR2 encoded by the germline V gene are SGHRS and YFSETQ. Measured from the cysteine to the phenylalanine, the CDR3 is 13 residues long. Left in the record is the CDR3 DNA by itself, 39 bases read in frame from the first base. Deletion took 4 bases off V and 2 bases off J, with a span of 9 bases between the germline ends. To prepare the library, the immunoSEQ multiplex PCR assay was applied. This is the immuneACCESS table as TCRdb keeps it, with only in-frame sequences that have V and J called. A part of the clones is gone; compared with another copy, unresolved V genes explain less than half, and the rest is unexplained. This sample gives tens of thousands of clones in total; approximately 85% of them show up just once. The ten most abundant clones make up roughly a tenth of the sample. For TCR Vbeta sequencing, memory CD4+ T cells were sorted ex vivo from the peripheral blood of narcolepsy patients and healthy controls.

The TCR originated in a human donor in good health. The chain joins TRBV5-1 to TRBJ2-5; the D gene is not confidently resolved. Sequenced: memory (CD45RA-) CD4+ T cells from blood. The sample's cell subset or site label is to be understood as: memory T cells sorted ex vivo from peripheral blood. The CDR3 reads CASSGSPQETQYF. The sequenced DNA: TGCGCCAGCAGCGGGTCACCTCAAGAGACCCAGTACTTC.